The T cell receptor beta chain described here comes from a study of response to subunit inactivated influenza vaccine (dated by TCRdb to between 2018 and 2020). For the wider study: Deep quantitative profiling of the T cell receptor repertoire was used in the study to follow responses to a trivalent subunit inactivated influenza vaccine. General study outcomes and caveats: According to the authors, only a limited number of new T cells may be recruited by each seasonal influenza vaccination.

V gives up 0 bases and J gives up 4 bases, and the segment between their germline ends measures 15 bases. CDR1 and CDR2, per the germline V gene, are LGHNA and YSLEER. The CDR3 measures 17 amino acids from cysteine to phenylalanine. Solely the CDR3 DNA is kept, with 51 bases framed from the first base. Concerning this clonotype itself: Its cognate antigen has yet to be identified. No much larger clonotype is one base removed from it; base qualities were not supplied.

The library was obtained by RT-PCR. This sample was sequenced with an Illumina HiSeq 2500. TCRdb's own reprocessing of the public reads used fastp at Q25 and MiXCR and kept productive beta chains. Identical CDR3 protein sequences are pooled into one entry, listed with their most common genes and DNA. This sample gives hundreds of thousands of distinct CDR3 sequences in total; approximately 14% of them show up just once. The ten largest clones take up around a tenth of the sample. Sequencing was performed on PBMCs from blood, taken 11 to 12 days after vaccination. This clonotype originated in a man in his forties or fifties who received an inactivated influenza vaccine. Donor details come from another sample of the same person, matched by shared clones. The sequence joins TRBV4-3 to TRBJ2-2; a tentative D call is TRBD2 (5 bases match). The CDR3 amino acid sequence is: CASSQEGNGLVTGELFF. The DNA sequence is given as TGCGCCAGCAGCCAAGAGGGGAACGGACTGGTCACCGGGGAGCTGTTTTTT.